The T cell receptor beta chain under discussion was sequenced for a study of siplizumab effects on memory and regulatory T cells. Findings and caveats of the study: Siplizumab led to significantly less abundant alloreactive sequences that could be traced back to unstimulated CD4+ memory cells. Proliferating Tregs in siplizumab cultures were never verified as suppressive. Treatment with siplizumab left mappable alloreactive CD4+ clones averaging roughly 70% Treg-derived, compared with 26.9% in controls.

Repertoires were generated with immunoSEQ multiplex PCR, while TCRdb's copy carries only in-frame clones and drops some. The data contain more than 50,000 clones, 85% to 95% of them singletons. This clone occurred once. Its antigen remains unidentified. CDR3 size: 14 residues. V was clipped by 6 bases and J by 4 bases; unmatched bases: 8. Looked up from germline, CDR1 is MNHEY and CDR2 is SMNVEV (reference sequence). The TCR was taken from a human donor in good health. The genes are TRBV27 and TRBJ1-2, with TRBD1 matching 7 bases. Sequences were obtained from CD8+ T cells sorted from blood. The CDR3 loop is CASSSGQAAYGYTF. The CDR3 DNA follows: TGTGCCAGCAGCTCCGGACAGGCCGCCTATGGCTACACCTTC.